This T cell receptor beta chain was sequenced during a study of T cell repertoires in cytomegalovirus infection. At least ten counts were recorded for this clonotype. The CDR3 is 15 amino acids. Trimming took off 6 bases at V and 1 base at J, with 16 bases between the two ends. The germline V gene encodes CDR1 SGHTA and CDR2 FQGNSA. TCRdb independently ran MiXCR on the reads; one entry per CDR3 protein. Among 300,000 to 400,000 distinct CDR3 sequences, about a sixth were seen once, and the ten largest hold 8.7%. The gene calls are TRBV7-2 and TRBJ2-7; D perhaps matches TRBD2 (6 bases). The sequence derives from a human donor in good health (CMV status not recorded). Some clones in this sample may be carry-over from other donors' samples. Sequencing was carried out using PBMCs. CDR3 nucleotides: TGTGCCAGCAGTTCCTCCCTAGCGCATTCCTACGAGCAGTACTTC. Its translation: CASSSSLAHSYEQYF.